The clone carrying this T cell receptor beta chain was counted once. CDR3 length equals 16 residues. The data are from a study of blood T cell repertoires in COVID-19. At the level of the study: Samples taken during acute and convalescent COVID-19 were collected in the United States, Italy and Spain.

Profiling relied on immunoSEQ multiplex PCR, and the TCRdb table lists in-frame clones only, not all of them. Of approximately 240,000 clones in the sample, approximately 79% are singletons; the top ten hold approximately 4.9%. The sequence came from a woman of 80 years or more with active or convalescent COVID-19. Sequencing was performed on peripheral blood. V and J are TRBV21-1 and TRBJ2-1; the table's D call, TRBD2, has no DNA check behind it. TRBV21-1 is a recognized pseudogene. The CDR3 here is CASGAGGLAGMNEQFF. DNA of the CDR3: TGTGCCAGCGGAGCAGGGGGACTAGCGGGGATGAATGAGCAGTTCTTC.